This passage covers 8 T cell receptor beta chains from one sample sequenced in a study of blood T cell repertoires in COVID-19 (dated by TCRdb to the early 2020s). To prepare the library, the immunoSEQ multiplex PCR assay was applied. TCRdb retrieved this table from immuneACCESS and kept in-frame rearrangements only. Not all clones are present; in checked studies, unresolved V genes account for under half, and no reason is known for the remainder. A total of 52,000 or so clones appear in this sample, 78% of them only once. About 5.3% of the sample lies in the top ten. The sequenced sample was peripheral blood. Every receptor here comes from a human donor in a cohort sampled during active COVID-19.

The rearrangement links TRBV5-1 to TRBJ1-1; perhaps TRBD1 as D (5 bases). The CDR3 is 15 amino acids. The germline V and J ends were trimmed by 5 bases and 5 bases, with 19 bases remaining between them. In germline, CDR1 is SGHRS, CDR2 YFSETQ. As DNA, the CDR3 is TGCGCCAGCAGATTAAGTAAGGGGCTTGGGACTGAAGCTTTCTTT. Residues: CASRLSKGLGTEAFF.

This chain uses TRBV7-2 with TRBJ1-6, with a tentative D call TRBD1 (6 bases). The V end lost 5 bases, the J end lost 7 bases, and 15 bases lay between the germline ends. The CDR3 contains 15 residues. Germline V gene sequence: CDR1 SGHTA, CDR2 FQGNSA. The CDR3 bases are TGTGCCAGCAGCCGTAACAGGGCAAGGAATTCACCCCTCCACTTT. Translation: CASSRNRARNSPLHF.

This clone occurred once. The rearrangement links TRBV11-2 to TRBJ2-7; D is possibly TRBD1 (5 bases). This CDR3 has 11 amino acids. Trimming removed 5 bases from V and 12 bases from J, with 14 bases in between. The germline V gene has CDR1 SGHAT and CDR2 FQNNGV. In nucleotides, the CDR3 is TGTGCCAGCAGCCGCGCACAGGTGGGGTACTTC. Protein: CASSRAQVGYF.

The J gene is TRBJ1-3, the V gene TRBV7-9; TRBD1 is a possible D gene (5 bases). Per germline, CDR1 SEHNR and CDR2 FQNEAQ (reference sequence). The V gene lost 4 bases and the J gene lost 0 bases, with 13 bases spanning the gap. The CDR3 length is 16 residues. The CDR3 loop reads CASSYTGGASGNTIYF. The CDR3 DNA follows: TGTGCCAGCAGCTACACGGGGGGAGCCTCTGGAAACACCATATATTTT.

The table lists this clone with a count of one. This chain uses TRBV27 with TRBJ2-1, with 10 bases identical to TRBD2. CDR1 and CDR2 from the germline V gene are MNHEY and SMNVEV (reference sequence). The CDR3 is 16 amino acids. V lost 5 bases to trimming and J lost 0 bases; unmatched junction nucleotides: 4. DNA of the CDR3: TGTGCCAGCAGTCCTCTAGCGGGAGTCTCCTACAATGAGCAGTTCTTC. Its translation is CASSPLAGVSYNEQFF.

The rearrangement uses TRBV19 and TRBJ2-7, with TRBD2 identical over 10 bases. The germline V gene encodes CDR1 LNHDA and CDR2 SQIVND (reference sequence). This CDR3 spans 15 amino acids. V trimming: 3 bases; J trimming: 4 bases; junction bases outside the gene matches: 6. The CDR3 DNA sequence: TGTGCCAGTAGTATGGAACTAGCGGGACCGTACGAGCAGTACTTC. It encodes CASSMELAGPYEQYF.

V is TRBV14 and J is TRBJ1-2; maybe TRBD1 (5 bases). CDR3 length: 15 amino acids. V was clipped by 1 base and J by 6 bases, with 15 bases between them. CDR1 is SGHDN and CDR2 is FVKESK in the germline V gene. CDR3 sequence (DNA): TGTGCCAGCAGCCAAGCGACGGGCAGGGTGAATGGCTACACCTTC. Translated, it gives CASSQATGRVNGYTF.

The chain joins TRBV5-5 to TRBJ1-1; the match to TRBD1 covers 10 bases. Germline V CDR1 and CDR2: SGHKS, YYEKEE (reference sequence). This CDR3 is 16 amino acids long. V was pared by 0 bases and J by 6 bases, with 8 bases of the junction left unmatched. The CDR3 DNA sequence: TGTGCCAGCAGCTTGGTTTCGGGACAGGGGTGGGCTGAAGCTTTCTTT. Translating it yields CASSLVSGQGWAEAFF. Full variable domain (missing parts from reference TRBV5-5 and TRBJ1-1): DAGVTQSPTHLIKTRGQQVTLRCSPISGHKSVSWYQQVLGQGPQFIFQYYEKEERGRGNFPDRFSARQFPNYSSELNVNALLLGDSALYLCASSLVSGQGWAEAFFGQGTRLTVV.